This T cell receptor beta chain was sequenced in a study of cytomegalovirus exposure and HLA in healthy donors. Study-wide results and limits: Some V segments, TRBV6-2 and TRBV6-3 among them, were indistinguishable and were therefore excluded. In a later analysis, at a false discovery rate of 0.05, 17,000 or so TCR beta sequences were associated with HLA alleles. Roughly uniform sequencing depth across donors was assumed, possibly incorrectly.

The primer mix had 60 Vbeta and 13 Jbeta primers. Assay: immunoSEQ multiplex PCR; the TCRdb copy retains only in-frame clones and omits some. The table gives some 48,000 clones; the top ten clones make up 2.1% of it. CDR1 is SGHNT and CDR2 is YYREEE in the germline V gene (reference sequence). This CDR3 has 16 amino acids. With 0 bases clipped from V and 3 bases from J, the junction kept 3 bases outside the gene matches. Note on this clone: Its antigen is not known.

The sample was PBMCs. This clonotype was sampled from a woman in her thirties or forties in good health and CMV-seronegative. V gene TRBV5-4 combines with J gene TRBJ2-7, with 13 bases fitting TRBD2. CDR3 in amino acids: CASSLGGLAGNYEQYF. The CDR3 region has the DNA TGTGCCAGCAGCTTGGGGGGACTAGCGGGGAACTACGAGCAGTACTTC.